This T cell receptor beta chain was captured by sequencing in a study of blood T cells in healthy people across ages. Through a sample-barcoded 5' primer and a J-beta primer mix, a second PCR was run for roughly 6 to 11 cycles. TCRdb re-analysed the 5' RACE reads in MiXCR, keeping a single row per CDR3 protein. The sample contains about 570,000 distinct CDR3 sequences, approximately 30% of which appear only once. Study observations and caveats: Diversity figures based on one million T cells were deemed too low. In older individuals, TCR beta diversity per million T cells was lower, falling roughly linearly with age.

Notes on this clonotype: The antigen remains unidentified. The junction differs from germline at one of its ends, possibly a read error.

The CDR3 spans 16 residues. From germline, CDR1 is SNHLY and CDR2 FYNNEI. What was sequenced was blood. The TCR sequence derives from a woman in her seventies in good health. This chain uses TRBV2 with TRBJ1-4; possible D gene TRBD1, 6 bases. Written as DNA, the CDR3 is TGTGCCAGCAGTGAAGGGGGGGGCGCGATTGGAGAAAAACTGATTTTT. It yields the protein CASSEGGGAIGEKLIF.